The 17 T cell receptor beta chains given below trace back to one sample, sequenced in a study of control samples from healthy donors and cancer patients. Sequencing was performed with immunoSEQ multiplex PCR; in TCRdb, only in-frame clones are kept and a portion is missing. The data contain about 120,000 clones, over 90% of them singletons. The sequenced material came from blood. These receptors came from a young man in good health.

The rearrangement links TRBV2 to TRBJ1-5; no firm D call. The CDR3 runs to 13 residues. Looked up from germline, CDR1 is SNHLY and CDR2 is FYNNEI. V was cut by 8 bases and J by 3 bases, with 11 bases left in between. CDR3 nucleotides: TGTGCCAGCGCCGGACGGATCAATCAGCCCCAGCATTTT. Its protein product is CASAGRINQPQHF. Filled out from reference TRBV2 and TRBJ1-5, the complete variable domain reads EPEVTQTPSHQVTQMGQEVILRCVPISNHLYFYWYRQILGQKVEFLVSFYNNEISEKSEIFDDQFSVERPDGSNFTLKIRSTKLEDSAMYFCASAGRINQPQHFGDGTRLSIL.

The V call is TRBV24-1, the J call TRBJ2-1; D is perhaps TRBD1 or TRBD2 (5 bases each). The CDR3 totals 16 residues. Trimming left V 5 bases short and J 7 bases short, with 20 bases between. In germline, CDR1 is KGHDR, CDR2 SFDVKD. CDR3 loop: CATSAPRGPSGNEQFF. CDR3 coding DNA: TGTGCCACCAGTGCCCCACGAGGGCCCTCAGGGAATGAGCAGTTCTTC.

CDR3 nucleotide sequence: TGTGCCAGTAGTACGGGACTATCAATCGACGTTGAGTTCTTC. This translates into CASSTGLSIDVEFF. The rearrangement links TRBV19 to TRBJ2-1; TRBD2 matches 7 bases. Germline assignment: CDR1 LNHDA and CDR2 SQIVND (reference sequence). V trimming: 4 bases; J trimming: 14 bases; junction bases outside the gene matches: 14. The CDR3 has 14 residues.

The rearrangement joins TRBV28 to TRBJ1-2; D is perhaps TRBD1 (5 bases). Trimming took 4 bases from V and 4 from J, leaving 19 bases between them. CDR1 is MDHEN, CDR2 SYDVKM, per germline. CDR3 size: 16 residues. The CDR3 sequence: CASSSRQSQAGYGYTF. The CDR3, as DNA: TGTGCCAGCAGTTCGAGACAGTCCCAGGCGGGCTATGGCTACACCTTC.

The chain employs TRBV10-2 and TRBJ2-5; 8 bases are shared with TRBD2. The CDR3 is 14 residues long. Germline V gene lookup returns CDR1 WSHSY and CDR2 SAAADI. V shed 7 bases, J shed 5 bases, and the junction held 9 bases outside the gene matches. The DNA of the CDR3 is TGCGCCAGCACCCGGGAGGGCGGGGGTGAGACCCAGTACTTC. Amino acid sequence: CASTREGGGETQYF.

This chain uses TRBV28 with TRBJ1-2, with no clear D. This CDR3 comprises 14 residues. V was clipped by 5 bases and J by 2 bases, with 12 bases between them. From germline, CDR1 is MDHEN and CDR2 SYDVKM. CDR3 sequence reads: CASSRSYGNYGYTF. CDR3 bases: TGTGCCAGCAGTCGTAGCTACGGGAACTATGGCTACACCTTC.

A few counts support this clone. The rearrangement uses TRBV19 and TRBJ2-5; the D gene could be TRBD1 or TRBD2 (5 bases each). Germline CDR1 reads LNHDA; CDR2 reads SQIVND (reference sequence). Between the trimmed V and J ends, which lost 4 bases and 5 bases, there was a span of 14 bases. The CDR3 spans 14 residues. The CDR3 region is CASSREGRGETQYF. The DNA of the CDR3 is TGTGCCAGTAGTAGAGAGGGTAGGGGTGAGACCCAGTACTTC.

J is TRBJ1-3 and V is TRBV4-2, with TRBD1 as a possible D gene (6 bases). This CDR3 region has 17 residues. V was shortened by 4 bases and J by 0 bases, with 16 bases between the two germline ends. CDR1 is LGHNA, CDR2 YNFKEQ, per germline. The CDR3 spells CASSPRIDRSSGNTIYF. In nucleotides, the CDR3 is TGTGCCAGCAGCCCTAGAATAGACAGGTCCTCTGGAAACACCATATATTTT.

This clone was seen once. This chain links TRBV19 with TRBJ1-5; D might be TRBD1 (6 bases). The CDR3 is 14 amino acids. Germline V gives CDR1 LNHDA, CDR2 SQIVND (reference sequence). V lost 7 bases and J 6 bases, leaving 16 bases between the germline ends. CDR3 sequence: CASMPGGDGQPQHF. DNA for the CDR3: TGTGCCAGTATGCCGGGGGGCGACGGTCAGCCCCAGCATTTT.

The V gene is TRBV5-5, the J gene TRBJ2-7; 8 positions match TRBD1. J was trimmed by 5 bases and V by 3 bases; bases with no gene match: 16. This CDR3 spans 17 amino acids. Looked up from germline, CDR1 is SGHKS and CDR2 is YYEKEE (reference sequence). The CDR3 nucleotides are TGTGCCAGCAGCTACAGACAGGGGAGTTATACAATCGACGAGCAGTACTTC. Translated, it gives CASSYRQGSYTIDEQYF.

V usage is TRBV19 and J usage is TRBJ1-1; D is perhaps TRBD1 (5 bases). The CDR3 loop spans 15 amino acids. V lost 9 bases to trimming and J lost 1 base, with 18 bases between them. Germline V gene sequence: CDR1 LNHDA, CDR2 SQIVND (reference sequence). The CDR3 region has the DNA TGTGCCAGCTCTAGAAGGAGACAGTCGAACACTGAAGCTTTCTTT. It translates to CASSRRRQSNTEAFF. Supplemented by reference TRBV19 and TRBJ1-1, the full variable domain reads DGGITQSPKYLFRKEGQNVTLSCEQNLNHDAMYWYRQDPGQGLRLIYYSQIVNDFQKGDIAEGYSVSREKKESFPLTVTSAQKNPTAFYLCASSRRRQSNTEAFFGQGTRLTVV.

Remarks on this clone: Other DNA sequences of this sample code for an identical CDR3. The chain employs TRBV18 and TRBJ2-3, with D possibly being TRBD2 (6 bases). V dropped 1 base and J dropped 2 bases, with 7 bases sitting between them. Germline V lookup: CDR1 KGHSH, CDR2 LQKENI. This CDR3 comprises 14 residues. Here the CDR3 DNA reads TGTGCCAGCTCACCACGGGACTTCACAGATACGCAGTATTTT. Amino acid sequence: CASSPRDFTDTQYF.

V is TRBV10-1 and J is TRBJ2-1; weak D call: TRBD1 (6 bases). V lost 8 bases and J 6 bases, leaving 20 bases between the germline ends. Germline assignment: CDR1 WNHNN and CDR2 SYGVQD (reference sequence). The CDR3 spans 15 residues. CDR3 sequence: CASPAGQFSINEQFF. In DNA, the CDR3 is TGCGCCAGCCCCGCCGGACAGTTTTCAATCAATGAGCAGTTCTTC.

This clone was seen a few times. CDR3: CASSHTGALSYEQYF. The CDR3, as DNA: TGTGCCAGCAGCCACACAGGGGCCCTATCCTACGAGCAGTACTTC. V gene TRBV5-4 combines with J gene TRBJ2-7; TRBD1 agrees at 7 bases. J gave up 1 base and V 4 bases, and 8 bases lay outside the gene matches. Germline V gene data show CDR1 as SGHNT and CDR2 as YYREEE (reference sequence). This CDR3 is built from 15 residues. Full variable domain (rest looked up from reference TRBV5-4 and TRBJ2-7): ETGVTQSPTHLIKTRGQQVTLRCSSQSGHNTVSWYQQALGQGPQFIFQYYREEENGRGNFPPRFSGLQFPNYSSELNVNALELDDSALYLCASSHTGALSYEQYFGPGTRLTVT.

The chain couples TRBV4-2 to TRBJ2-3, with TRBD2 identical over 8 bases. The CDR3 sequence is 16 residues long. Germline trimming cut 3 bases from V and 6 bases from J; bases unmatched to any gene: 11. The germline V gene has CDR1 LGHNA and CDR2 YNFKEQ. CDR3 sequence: CASSHPFGGGYDTQYF. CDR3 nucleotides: TGTGCCAGCAGCCATCCCTTCGGGGGGGGTTATGATACGCAGTATTTT.

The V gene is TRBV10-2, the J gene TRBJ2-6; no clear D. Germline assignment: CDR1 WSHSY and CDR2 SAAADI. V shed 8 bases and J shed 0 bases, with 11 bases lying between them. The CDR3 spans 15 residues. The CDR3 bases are TGCGCCAGCGGCTGGCAGTCCTCTGGGGCCAACGTCCTGACTTTC. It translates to CASGWQSSGANVLTF.

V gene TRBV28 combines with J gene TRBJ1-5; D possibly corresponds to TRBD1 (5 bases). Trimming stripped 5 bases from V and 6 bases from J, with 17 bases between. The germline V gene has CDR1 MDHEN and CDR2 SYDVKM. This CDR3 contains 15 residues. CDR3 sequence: CASSKGVRAVQPQHF. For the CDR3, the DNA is TGTGCCAGCAGTAAAGGGGTCAGGGCGGTTCAGCCCCAGCATTTT. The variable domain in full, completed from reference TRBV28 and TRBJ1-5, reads DVKVTQSSRYLVKRTGEKVFLECVQDMDHENMFWYRQDPGLGLRLIYFSYDVKMKEKGDIPEGYSVSREKKERFSLILESASTNQTSMYLCASSKGVRAVQPQHFGDGTRLSIL.